One sample yielded the 21 T cell receptor beta chains listed below, sequenced in a study of T cell changes during pregnancy in multiple sclerosis. The repertoire was sequenced with immunoSEQ multiplex PCR; TCRdb's copy has only in-frame clones and lacks some. The sample has about 15,000 clones, roughly 84% seen once. The material sequenced was CD8+ T cells from peripheral blood mononuclear cells, taken in the third trimester of pregnancy. Receptors were obtained from a female donor in good health, enrolled as a control in a pregnancy study.

The chain carries TRBV29-1 and TRBJ1-2; 12 bases match TRBD1. This CDR3 has 12 residues. J was trimmed by 7 bases and V by 7 bases; bases with no gene match: 4. Germline CDR1 SQVTM, CDR2 ANQGSEA. CDR3 in amino acids: CSDGTGGRGYTF. As DNA, the CDR3 is TGCAGCGACGGGACAGGGGGCCGTGGCTACACCTTC. The entire variable domain, with the rest obtained from reference TRBV29-1 and TRBJ1-2, is as follows: SAVISQKPSRDICQRGTSLTIQCQVDSQVTMMFWYRQQPGQSLTLIATANQGSEATYESGFVIDKFPISRPNLTFSTLTVSNMSPEDSSIYLCSDGTGGRGYTFGSGTRLTVV.

The chain carries TRBV11-2 and TRBJ2-1; 8 nucleotides match TRBD2. Germline loops: CDR1 SGHAT, CDR2 FQNNGV. This CDR3 has 15 amino acids. The J segment lost 6 bases and the V segment lost 3 bases, leaving 7 bases of the junction unmatched. The DNA for the CDR3 is TGTGCCAGCAGCTTGAGCGGGAGTTTCCTCAATGAGCAGTTCTTC. It translates to CASSLSGSFLNEQFF.

This chain joins TRBV7-9 and TRBJ2-1; 13 nucleotides line up with TRBD2. The germline V gene has CDR1 SEHNR and CDR2 FQNEAQ (reference sequence). The CDR3 length is 15 residues. Trimming cost V 5 bases and J 4 bases; bases outside gene matches: 2. CDR3 loop: CASSLTSGGYNEQFF. The CDR3 DNA is TGTGCCAGCAGCCTGACTAGCGGGGGGTACAATGAGCAGTTCTTC.

This clone was detected a few times. The rearrangement links TRBV7-2 to TRBJ1-1; the D gene is possibly TRBD1 (5 bases). V shed 5 bases and J shed 4 bases, with 14 bases lying between them. Germline V gene data show CDR1 as SGHTA and CDR2 as FQGNSA. The CDR3 length is 14 residues. The CDR3 coding sequence is TGTGCCAGCAGCCCATCAGGGATTTCCACTGAAGCTTTCTTT. It translates to CASSPSGISTEAFF.

V and J are TRBV18 and TRBJ2-5; possibly TRBD2 for D (5 bases). V lost 6 bases, J lost 4 bases, and 18 bases lay in between. Germline-derived CDR1 and CDR2 are KGHSH and LQKENI. This CDR3 has 15 residues. Here the CDR3 reads CASSGAEEGGETQYF. The CDR3 region has the DNA TGTGCCAGCTCCGGAGCCGAAGAGGGCGGAGAGACCCAGTACTTC.

The rearrangement uses TRBV6-1 and TRBJ2-7, with 7 bases matching TRBD1. CDR3 size: 14 residues. J lost 0 bases, V lost 6 bases, and 5 bases had no gene match. From germline, CDR1 is MNHNS and CDR2 SASEGT. The CDR3 loop reads CASSLTGVSYEQYF. The CDR3 DNA reads TGTGCCAGCAGCCTCACAGGGGTCTCCTACGAGCAGTACTTC.

The V and J genes are TRBV19 and TRBJ1-4, with D hard to call. CDR1 is LNHDA, CDR2 SQIVND, per germline (reference sequence). V was cut by 5 bases and J by 6 bases, with 7 bases left in between. The CDR3 length is 12 residues. CDR3 loop: CASSSYYEKLFF. The CDR3 DNA sequence: TGTGCCAGTAGTTCTTACTATGAAAAACTGTTTTTT.

The V gene is TRBV4-3, the J gene TRBJ1-3; no reliable D call. Trimming removed 1 base from V and 4 bases from J, with 14 bases in between. The CDR3 sequence is 16 residues long. Per germline, CDR1 LGHNA and CDR2 YSLEER. The CDR3 here is CASSQGSAFLGNTIYF. For the CDR3, the DNA is TGCGCCAGCAGCCAAGGGTCTGCGTTTCTCGGAAACACCATATATTTT.

The chain employs TRBV19 and TRBJ1-2; D uncertain. Germline V CDR1 and CDR2: LNHDA, SQIVND (reference sequence). The ends were cut back, 3 bases at V and 4 bases at J, with 12 bases in the middle. This CDR3 has 14 amino acids. The CDR3 bases are TGTGCCAGTAGTATTTCGGACGGGAGCTATGGCTACACCTTC. Its translation: CASSISDGSYGYTF.

This clone occurred once. The V and J genes are TRBV14 and TRBJ2-5, with 11 bases identical to TRBD2. Germline CDR1 reads SGHDN; CDR2 reads FVKESK. The ends lost 4 bases at V and 4 bases at J; junction bases unmatched: 2. The CDR3 spans 14 residues. CDR3 loop: CASSRLAGGETQYF. The CDR3, as DNA: TGTGCCAGCAGCCGGCTAGCGGGGGGAGAGACCCAGTACTTC.

The gene calls are TRBV27 and TRBJ2-1, with D tentatively TRBD1 (6 bases). The germline gives CDR1 MNHEY, CDR2 SMNVEV (reference sequence). The germline V and J ends were trimmed by 10 bases and 8 bases, with 18 bases remaining between them. The CDR3 covers 13 residues. The CDR3 is CATSRDTWDEQFF. The CDR3 DNA reads TGTGCCACGTCCCGGGACACCTGGGATGAGCAGTTCTTC.

The gene calls are TRBV6-1 and TRBJ1-3; 7 nucleotides align to TRBD1. Unmatched junction bases numbered 2, after V lost 1 base and J lost 2 bases. This CDR3 region has 15 residues. Germline V gives CDR1 MNHNS, CDR2 SASEGT. CDR3 bases: TGTGCCAGCAGTGAAGAAGGGGGCCCTGGAAACACCATATATTTT. This translates into CASSEEGGPGNTIYF.

This clone showed up just once. This sequence joins TRBV9 and TRBJ2-5; D not resolved. This CDR3 contains 13 residues. Trimming removed 3 bases from V and 4 bases from J, with 10 bases in between. Germline V CDR1 and CDR2: SGDLS, YYNGEE. The CDR3 region has the DNA TGTGCCAGCAGCGAGCCCCCCCGAGAGACCCAGTACTTC. This sequence encodes CASSEPPRETQYF.

J is TRBJ2-7 and V is TRBV7-8; TRBD2 matches at 8 bases. V shed 1 base, J shed 0 bases, and the junction held 2 bases outside the gene matches. Germline V CDR1 and CDR2: SGHVS, FQNEAQ. This CDR3 spans 15 amino acids. The CDR3 loop is CASSLERESSYEQYF. CDR3 bases: TGTGCCAGCAGCTTAGAGCGGGAGAGCTCCTACGAGCAGTACTTC.

This chain links TRBV15 with TRBJ2-7; D gene unclear. Germline V gene data show CDR1 as LNHNV and CDR2 as YYDKDF (reference sequence). Trimming took off 1 base at V and 5 bases at J, with 12 bases between the two ends. This CDR3 comprises 14 residues. The CDR3 nucleotides are TGTGCCACCAGCAGAGTGTTAGAAGTCCACGAGCAGTACTTC. This encodes CATSRVLEVHEQYF.

The chain joins TRBV30 to TRBJ1-4, with D unresolved. The CDR3 extends over 14 amino acids. Trimming took 3 bases from V and 4 from J, leaving 12 bases between them. Germline V CDR1 and CDR2: GTSNPN, SVGIG (reference sequence). The CDR3 region is CAWSLGFGNEKLFF. The CDR3 bases are TGTGCCTGGAGCCTAGGATTCGGTAATGAAAAACTGTTTTTT.

This chain joins TRBV27 and TRBJ2-7; 7 nucleotides line up with TRBD1. Germline values: CDR1 MNHEY, CDR2 SMNVEV (reference sequence). The ends lost 3 bases at V and 1 base at J; junction bases unmatched: 6. This CDR3 has 15 residues. The CDR3 protein is CASSFQRGQSYEQYF. CDR3 DNA: TGTGCCAGCAGTTTTCAAAGGGGACAGTCCTACGAGCAGTACTTC.

A word on this clone: The same CDR3 also results from other DNA sequences found in this sample. V gene TRBV2 combines with J gene TRBJ2-1, with 11 bases lining up with TRBD2. The J segment lost 3 bases and the V segment lost 8 bases, leaving 6 bases of the junction unmatched. The CDR3 is 15 residues long. CDR1 SNHLY and CDR2 FYNNEI come from the germline V gene. CDR3 bases: TGTGCCAGCGCCCCGGGACTAGCGGACTACAATGAGCAGTTCTTC. Its translation is CASAPGLADYNEQFF.

The rearrangement links TRBV4-3 to TRBJ2-7, with 11 bases lining up with TRBD2. CDR3 length equals 16 residues. CDR1 LGHNA and CDR2 YSLEER come from the germline V gene. J was trimmed by 5 bases and V by 4 bases; bases with no gene match: 10. CDR3 bases: TGCGCCAGCAGCCGGGTAGCGGGGGGGCTCGTCGACGAGCAGTACTTC. Its translation is CASSRVAGGLVDEQYF.

The V and J genes are TRBV6-5 and TRBJ2-5; D possibly corresponds to TRBD2 (6 bases). This CDR3 has 11 amino acids. Trimming removed 6 bases from V and 9 bases from J, with 11 bases in between. Germline V lookup: CDR1 MNHEY, CDR2 SVGAGI. The CDR3 sequence: CASRDGGSQYF. Here the CDR3 DNA reads TGTGCCAGCAGGGACGGAGGGTCCCAGTACTTC.

V and J are TRBV5-1 and TRBJ2-1; D is possibly TRBD2 (5 bases). Looked up from germline, CDR1 is SGHRS and CDR2 is YFSETQ. V gave up 0 bases and J gave up 6 bases, with 10 bases separating them. This CDR3 contains 14 residues. CDR3 loop: CASSLDLGSNEQFF. The CDR3 DNA is TGCGCCAGCAGCTTGGATCTGGGGAGCAATGAGCAGTTCTTC.